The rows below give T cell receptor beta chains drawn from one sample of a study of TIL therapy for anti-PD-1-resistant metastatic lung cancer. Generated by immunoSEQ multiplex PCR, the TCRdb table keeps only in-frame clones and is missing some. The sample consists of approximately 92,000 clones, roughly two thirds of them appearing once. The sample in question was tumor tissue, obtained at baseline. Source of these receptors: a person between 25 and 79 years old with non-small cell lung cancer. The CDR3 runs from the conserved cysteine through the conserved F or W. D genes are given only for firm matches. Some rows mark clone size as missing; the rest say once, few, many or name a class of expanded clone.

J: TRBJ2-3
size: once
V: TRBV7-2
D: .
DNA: TGTGCCAGCAGCTTATGGACAGCCAGCACAGATACGCAGTATTTT
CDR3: CASSLWTASTDTQYF

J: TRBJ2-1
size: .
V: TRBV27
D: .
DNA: TGTGCCAGCAGTCTAGCAACCCGGGGCGAGGGCGATGAGCAGTTCTTC
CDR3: CASSLATRGEGDEQFF

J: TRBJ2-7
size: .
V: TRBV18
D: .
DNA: TGTGCCAGCTCGACAGGGACTAGCTCCTACGAGCAGTACTTC
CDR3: CASSTGTSSYEQYF

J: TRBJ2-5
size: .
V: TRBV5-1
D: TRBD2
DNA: TGCGCCAGCCGGTCAACGGGCGCGGGGGGAGAGACCCAGTACTTC
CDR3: CASRSTGAGGETQYF

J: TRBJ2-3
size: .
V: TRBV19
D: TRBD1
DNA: TGTGCCAGTAGGGGCAGGGGGCAGACAGATACGCAGTATTTT
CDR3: CASRGRGQTDTQYF

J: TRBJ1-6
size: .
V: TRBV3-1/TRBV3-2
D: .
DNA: TGTGCCAGCAGCCACCGACTGGGGGGAATAGATTCACCCCTCCACTTT
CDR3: CASSHRLGGIDSPLHF

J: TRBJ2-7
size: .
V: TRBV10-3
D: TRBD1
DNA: TGTGCCATCAGAAACACAGGGGGCTGGGAGCAGTACTTC
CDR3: CAIRNTGGWEQYF

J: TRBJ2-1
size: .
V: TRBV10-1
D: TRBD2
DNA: TGCGCCAGCAGTTCGGGACTAGCGGGAGGGTCTAGCGAGCAGTTCTTC
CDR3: CASSSGLAGGSSEQFF

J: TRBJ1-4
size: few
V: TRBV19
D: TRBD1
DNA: TGTGCCAGTAGTACGACAGGGGGCGCAAAAGGAAAACTGTTTTTT
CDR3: CASSTTGGAKGKLFF

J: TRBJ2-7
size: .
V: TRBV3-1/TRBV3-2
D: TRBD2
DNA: TGTGCCCGCAGCTGGGCGGGGGGGGCACGGGAGCAGTACTTC
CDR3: CARSWAGGAREQYF

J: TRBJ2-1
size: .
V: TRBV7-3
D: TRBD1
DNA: TGTGCCAGCAGCTCCCTGGACAGGAGCTCCTACAATGAGCAGTTCTTC
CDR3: CASSSLDRSSYNEQFF

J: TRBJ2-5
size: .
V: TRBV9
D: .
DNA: TGTGCCAGCAGCGTACTACCCTCCAGGGAGACCCAGTACTTC
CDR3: CASSVLPSRETQYF

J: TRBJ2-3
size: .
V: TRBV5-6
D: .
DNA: TGTGCCAGCAGAACCCGGGACCTGAGCACAGATACGCAGTATTTT
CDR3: CASRTRDLSTDTQYF

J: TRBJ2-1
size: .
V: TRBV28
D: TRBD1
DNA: TGTGCCAGCAGTTTGGGACAGGGGGTTCAGACTGAGCAGTTCTTC
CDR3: CASSLGQGVQTEQFF

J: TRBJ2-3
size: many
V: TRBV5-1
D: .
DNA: TGCGGAAGCAGCTTGGTCGCCCTCGTTAGCACAGATACGCAGTATTTT
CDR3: CGSSLVALVSTDTQYF

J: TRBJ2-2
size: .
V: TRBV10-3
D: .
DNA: TGTGCCATCAGTGAGCAACAGGGAAACACCGGGGAGCTGTTTTTT
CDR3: CAISEQQGNTGELFF

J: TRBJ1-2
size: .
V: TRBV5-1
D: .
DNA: TGCGCCAGCAGCCCCCGGGGGACCTCCTATGGCTACACCTTC
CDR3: CASSPRGTSYGYTF

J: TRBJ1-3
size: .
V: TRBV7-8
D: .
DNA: TGTGCCAGCAGCTTAGTCCAGAGAACGGGAAACACCATATATTTT
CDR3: CASSLVQRTGNTIYF

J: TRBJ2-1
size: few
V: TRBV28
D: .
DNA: TGTGCCAGCAGTTTAATCAGGGCCGGCGGAGTTGGTGAGCAGTTCTTC
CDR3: CASSLIRAGGVGEQFF

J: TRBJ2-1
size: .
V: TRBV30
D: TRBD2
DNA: TGTGCCTGGAGTGCAACCCGCCTAGCGGGAGGGAACAATGAGCAGTTCTTC
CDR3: CAWSATRLAGGNNEQFF

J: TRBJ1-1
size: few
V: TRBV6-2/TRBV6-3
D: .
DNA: TGTGCCAGCAGTCTTGACATGAACACTGAAGCTTTCTTT
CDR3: CASSLDMNTEAFF

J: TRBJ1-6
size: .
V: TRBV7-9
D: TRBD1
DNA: TGTGCCAGCAGCTTAACCGAGACAGGGGGCAAATCACCCCTCCACTTT
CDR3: CASSLTETGGKSPLHF

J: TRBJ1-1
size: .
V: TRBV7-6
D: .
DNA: TGTGCCAGCAGCTTAGCACAGAGCGGGAACACTGAAGCTTTCTTT
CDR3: CASSLAQSGNTEAFF

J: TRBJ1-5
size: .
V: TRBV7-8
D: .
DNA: TGTGCCAGCAGCCCTGGGACGGGATCTAATCAGCCCCAGCATTTT
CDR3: CASSPGTGSNQPQHF

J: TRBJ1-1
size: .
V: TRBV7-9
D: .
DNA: TGTGCCAGCAGCTCCCAGAGTGAAGCTTTCTTT
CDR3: CASSSQSEAFF

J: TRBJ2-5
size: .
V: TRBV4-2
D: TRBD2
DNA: TGTGCCAGCAGCCAAGCCCAGGGACTAGCAGAGACCCAGTACTTC
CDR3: CASSQAQGLAETQYF

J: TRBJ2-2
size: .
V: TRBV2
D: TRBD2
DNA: TGTGCCAGCATTGGGACTAGCGGGGGGCAAGGGGAGCTGTTTTTT
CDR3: CASIGTSGGQGELFF

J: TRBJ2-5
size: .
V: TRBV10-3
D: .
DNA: TGTGCCATCAGGCCTGGGACTGCCCAGGTGATGGAGACCCAGTACTTC
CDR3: CAIRPGTAQVMETQYF